This TCR beta chain was identified during a study of blood T cell repertoires in COVID-19. TCRdb's copy holds only in-frame clones and misses some; the assay was immunoSEQ multiplex PCR. The sample lists 200,000 to 250,000 clones, around 90% seen once, with over 9.5% in the top ten. The CDR3 spans 17 residues. Germline V gene sequence: CDR1 KGHDR, CDR2 SFDVKD. The V and J ends lost 0 bases and 2 bases respectively, with 14 bases between them. The sequence derives from a woman younger than 30 who had recovered from COVID-19. The V gene is TRBV24-1, the J gene TRBJ2-3; D gene uncertain. Sequencing was carried out using peripheral blood. The CDR3 DNA sequence: TGTGCCACCAGTGATTTGAAATTTCCTGGAGACACAGATACGCAGTATTTT. It codes for CATSDLKFPGDTDTQYF.